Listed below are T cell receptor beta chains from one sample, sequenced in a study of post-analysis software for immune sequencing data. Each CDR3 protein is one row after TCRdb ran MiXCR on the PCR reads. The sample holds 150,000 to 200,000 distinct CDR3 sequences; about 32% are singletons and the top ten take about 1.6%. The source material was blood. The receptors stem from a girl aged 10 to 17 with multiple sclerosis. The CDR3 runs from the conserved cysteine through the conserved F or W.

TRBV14	CASSRYADRTHYGYTF
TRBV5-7	CASSAEGTVGSETQYF
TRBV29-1	CSVEDSSYTF
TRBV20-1	CSAPLGRSNTEAFF
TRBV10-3	CAAGIDTQYF
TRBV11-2	CASSPQTDTEAFF
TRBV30	CAWGKGGGTEAFF
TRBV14	CASSQRPGLVTPYEQYF
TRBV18	CASSPPPYTEAFF
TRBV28	CASSAGSHNTEAFF
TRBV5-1	CASSPLAGDSGETQYF
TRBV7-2	CASSLALGLAGEQFF
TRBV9	CASSSGQSKGSEAFF
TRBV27	CASGRRNTEAFF
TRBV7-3	CASSSRTSGSYEQYF
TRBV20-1	CSARGSNERFF
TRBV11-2	CASSPGQGQETQYF
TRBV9	CASSVDSRTGELFF
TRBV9	CASTLRTGEKETQYF
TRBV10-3	CAISDGDFQETQYF
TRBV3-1	CASSSRGVREENTGERFF
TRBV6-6	CASDQAGQGQGETQYF
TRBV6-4	CASSDSASGSSGANVLTF
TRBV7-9	CASTLQGAGGYTF
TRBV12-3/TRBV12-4	CASSLIQGAAGELFF
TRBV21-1	CASSKWGREQYF
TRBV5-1	CASSSGASGLYEQYF
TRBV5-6	CASSQFRSNTEAFF
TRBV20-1	CSATSGSGPDTQYF
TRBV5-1	CASSPPGLAADYEQYF
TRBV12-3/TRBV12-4	CASSPGGLPLPPANYGYTF
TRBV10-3	CAISEPGLAGAPPYNEQFF
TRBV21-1	CASSTQRLAEGNEQFF
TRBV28	CASTLEGFEKLFF
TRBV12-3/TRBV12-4	CASSSPRRSTDTQYF
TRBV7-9	CASRGQGANTEAFF
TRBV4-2	CASSQDQTNEQFF
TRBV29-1	CSEKGGRETQYF
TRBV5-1	CASSAAMGAKNIQYF
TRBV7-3	CASSPTRGMNNEQFF
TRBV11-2	CASSLGEGEQFF
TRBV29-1	CSAPLEGVDPYGYTF
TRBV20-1	CSARDWTTRNQPQHF
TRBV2	CASSAGERKQYF
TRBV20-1	CSARKAGVKWKERFF